These 11 T cell receptor beta chains were sequenced from one sample in a study of PD-1 blockade in classical Hodgkin lymphoma. Relapse was seen in all patients after autologous stem cell transplantation, and brentuximab vedotin exposure was variable. Libraries were prepared by immunoSEQ multiplex PCR; TCRdb keeps only in-frame clonotypes and omits some of them. The data hold tens of thousands of clones, with 70% observed a single time. This sample comprised peripheral blood mononuclear cells (PBMCs), obtained before the second cycle of nivolumab. Receptors originate from a human donor with classical Hodgkin lymphoma.

The chain employs TRBV6-6 and TRBJ1-1; D not certain. The germline V gene has CDR1 MNHNY and CDR2 SVGAGI (reference sequence). V lost 2 bases to trimming and J lost 1 base, with 14 bases between them. The CDR3 extends over 16 amino acids. CDR3 residues: CASSYKAGQTNTEAFF. CDR3 coding DNA: TGTGCCAGCAGTTACAAGGCAGGCCAAACGAACACTGAAGCTTTCTTT.

The V and J genes are TRBV6-6 and TRBJ1-4, with 7 bases that match TRBD1. V shed 4 bases, J shed 5 bases, and the junction held 7 bases outside the gene matches. This CDR3 comprises 15 residues. CDR1 and CDR2 from the germline V gene are MNHNY and SVGAGI (reference sequence). As DNA, the CDR3 is TGTGCCAGCAGTTCCCGACAGGGATTGAATGAAAAACTGTTTTTT. Encoded protein: CASSSRQGLNEKLFF.

The rearrangement joins TRBV28 to TRBJ2-7, with unresolved D. V was cut by 3 bases and J by 2 bases, with 8 bases left in between. The CDR3 length is 13 residues. The germline V gene has CDR1 MDHEN and CDR2 SYDVKM. CDR3: CASSFENTYEQYF. Here the CDR3 DNA reads TGTGCCAGCAGTTTTGAGAACACCTACGAGCAGTACTTC.

V gene TRBV6-1 combines with J gene TRBJ1-1; D may be TRBD1 (5 bases). Per the germline V gene, CDR1 is MNHNS and CDR2 is SASEGT. V gave up 1 base and J gave up 3 bases, with 9 bases separating them. The CDR3 contains 14 residues. The CDR3 loop is CASSEGWGYTEAFF. CDR3 DNA sequence: TGTGCCAGCAGTGAAGGGTGGGGCTACACTGAAGCTTTCTTT.

This clone was found once. This chain connects TRBV2 to TRBJ1-1, with 8 positions matching TRBD1. V trimming: 4 bases; J trimming: 5 bases; junction bases outside the gene matches: 3. Germline lookup yields CDR1 SNHLY and CDR2 FYNNEI. The CDR3 length is 13 residues. The CDR3 DNA is TGTGCCAGCAGTGTCGACAGGGGTACTGAAGCTTTCTTT. This sequence encodes CASSVDRGTEAFF.

The chain uses TRBV5-1 and TRBJ2-2; unclear D gene. Trimming pared 1 base from V and 2 bases from J, leaving 9 bases between. Germline V gene sequence: CDR1 SGHRS, CDR2 YFSETQ. CDR3 length equals 15 residues. The CDR3 DNA follows: TGCGCCAGCAGCTTGAGGCTTACAAACACCGGGGAGCTGTTTTTT. Translation: CASSLRLTNTGELFF.

The chain has TRBV6-6 and TRBJ1-1; 8 positions match TRBD1. The CDR3 is 13 residues long. Looked up from germline, CDR1 is MNHNY and CDR2 is SVGAGI (reference sequence). Unmatched junction bases numbered 4, after V lost 6 bases and J lost 4 bases. CDR3 loop: CASRTGDSTEAFF. The CDR3 bases are TGTGCCAGCAGGACAGGGGATTCCACTGAAGCTTTCTTT.

V and J are TRBV5-1 and TRBJ1-1; possible D gene TRBD1, 5 bases. Germline V gives CDR1 SGHRS, CDR2 YFSETQ. The V and J ends lost 0 bases and 4 bases respectively, with 13 bases between them. This CDR3 contains 15 residues. CDR3: CASSLVPGIVTEAFF. CDR3 coding DNA: TGCGCCAGCAGCTTGGTGCCAGGGATCGTCACTGAAGCTTTCTTT. The entire variable domain, with the rest obtained from reference TRBV5-1 and TRBJ1-1, is as follows: KAGVTQTPRYLIKTRGQQVTLSCSPISGHRSVSWYQQTPGQGLQFLFEYFSETQRNKGNFPGRFSGRQFSNSRSEMNVSTLELGDSALYLCASSLVPGIVTEAFFGQGTRLTVV.

V is TRBV6-1 and J is TRBJ1-2; TRBD1 might be the D (5 bases). Germline V gene data show CDR1 as MNHNS and CDR2 as SASEGT. This CDR3 spans 14 amino acids. Deletions cut 10 bases from V and 6 bases from J, with 21 bases between. CDR3 coding DNA: TGTGCCATTCGGTTGGGGGGAGCTCGAAATGGCTACACCTTC. As protein: CAIRLGGARNGYTF.

The chain employs TRBV29-1 and TRBJ2-2; D gene ambiguous. Germline V gene data show CDR1 as SQVTM and CDR2 as ANQGSEA. The CDR3 loop spans 13 amino acids. V was shortened by 5 bases and J by 1 base, with 8 bases between the two germline ends. CDR3: CSVHTENTGELFF. In DNA, the CDR3 is TGCAGCGTTCACACAGAGAACACCGGGGAGCTGTTTTTT.

The genes are TRBV4-2 and TRBJ1-4, with TRBD1 identical over 7 bases. The CDR3 is 15 amino acids. The germline CDR1 and CDR2 sequences are LGHNA and YNFKEQ. Trimming took 3 bases from V and 2 from J; bases not matched to a gene: 3. As DNA, the CDR3 is TGTGCCAGCAGCCACACAGGGGCGACTAATGAAAAACTGTTTTTT. It specifies CASSHTGATNEKLFF.